This T cell receptor (beta chain) was captured by sequencing in a study of cytomegalovirus exposure and HLA in healthy donors. Study findings and constraints: Subsequent analysis revealed that first-cohort TCR clusters tended to co-occur in the 90 to 150 validation repertoires. Across donors, most TCRs were seen rarely, yet some public ones were widespread.

About this clone itself: As yet, its antigen is unknown.

CDR1 is SGDLS, CDR2 YYNGEE, per germline. The CDR3 consists of 13 residues. V lost 0 bases and J 9 bases, leaving 10 bases between the germline ends. The donors were part of the validation cohort of more than 90 subjects. That cohort was separate from the first cohort, which comprised some 670 subjects. Method: immunoSEQ multiplex PCR; TCRdb's copy keeps in-frame clones and lacks some. Here the sample spans 100,000 to 150,000 clones, approximately 94% being singletons. The TCR originated in a man younger than 35 in good health and CMV-seronegative. The gene calls are TRBV9 and TRBJ2-1; D is possibly TRBD1 (5 bases). The sequencing sample was made of PBMCs. CDR3 coding DNA: TGTGCCAGCAGCGTAGGTCAGGGCGGTGAGCAGTTCTTC. Its translation is CASSVGQGGEQFF.